These T cell receptor beta chains were read from a single sample in a study of CD8 T cells in ankylosing spondylitis. TCRdb called the 5' RACE reads again in MiXCR, with one record for every CDR3 protein. Of just under 350,000 distinct CDR3 sequences listed, roughly 14% are singletons. Sample: blood, either unsorted or a sorted T cell fraction (not recorded which). All receptors come from a male donor with ankylosing spondylitis or in good health (not recorded which). CDR3s include the opening cysteine and the closing phenylalanine or tryptophan. The D gene is left open where the match is weak. Expanded clones are given a class, and other clones once, few, many or no size at all.

clone_size j_call v_call d_call cdr3_nt cdr3_aa
. TRBJ2-3 TRBV9 TRBD2 TGTGCCAGCAGCCCCACGACCAGCGGGAGGGCCTCGTCCATTTCGAATACGCAGTATTTT CASSPTTSGRASSISNTQYF
. TRBJ2-1 TRBV2 TRBD1 TGTGCCAGCAGCCCGGGACAGCCACGCGAGTTCTTC CASSPGQPREFF
. TRBJ2-5 TRBV20-1 TRBD2 TGCAGTGGGACTAGTTCGCGGGAAGAGACCCAGTACTTC CSGTSSREETQYF
. TRBJ2-1 TRBV12-3/TRBV12-4 TRBD2 TGTGCCAGCAGCCTCCTAGCGGGAGGACCCAATGAGCAGTTCTTC CASSLLAGGPNEQFF
. TRBJ1-1 TRBV20-1 TRBD1 TGCAGTGCTAGAGTGGGGACAGGGAAGACTGAAGCTTTCTTT CSARVGTGKTEAFF
few TRBJ2-7 TRBV5-1 . TGCGCCAGCAGCTTGGCCGGGACGGAGTATTTCTACGAGCAGTACTTC CASSLAGTEYFYEQYF
. TRBJ2-1 TRBV9 TRBD2 TGTGCCAGCAGCGGTGGACTAGCGGGGGGGCAAGATGAGCAGTTCTTC CASSGGLAGGQDEQFF
. TRBJ1-5 TRBV30 TRBD1 TGTGCCTGGAGCGCGGACAGGGGGTATCAGCCCCAGCATTTT CAWSADRGYQPQHF
. TRBJ1-1 TRBV10-1 . TGCGCCAGCAGTGAAAGCGGGGATGGCACTGAAGCTTTCTTT CASSESGDGTEAFF
. TRBJ2-2 TRBV29-1 TRBD1 TGCAGCGCGTTGGGGAGCAGGGGGCTTCCCGGGGAGCTGTTTTTT CSALGSRGLPGELFF
. TRBJ1-2 TRBV12-3/TRBV12-4 . TGTGCCAGCAGTTTTCGGCGTTATGGCTACACCTTC CASSFRRYGYTF
. TRBJ2-1 TRBV5-6 TRBD2 TGTGCCAGCAGCGGCGGGGGGCTGGGGGATGAGCAGTTCTTC CASSGGGLGDEQFF
. TRBJ1-1 TRBV11-2 . TGTGCCAGCAGGTGGGGAAACACTGAAGCTTTCTTT CASRWGNTEAFF
few TRBJ2-3 TRBV5-1 TRBD1 TGCGCCAGCAGCTTGGACAGGGGTGTAGATACGCAGTATTTT CASSLDRGVDTQYF